This T cell receptor beta chain originates from a study of OX40 agonist ivuxolimab in advanced cancers. Study results and caveats: At 0.1 to 3.0 mg/kg, CD4+ and CD8+ blood T cells expanded clonally by week 6.

Data came from immunoSEQ multiplex PCR; TCRdb stores just in-frame clones and leaves some out. The table shows tens of thousands of clones, with roughly 90% occurring only once. The CDR3 consists of 15 residues. The junction had 2 bases not matched to a gene; V was cut back by 4 bases and J by 0 bases. Germline V gene sequence: CDR1 SGDLS, CDR2 YYNGEE. A remark on this clone: The antigen remains undetermined.

The material was CD4+ or CD8+ T cells sorted from blood, obtained in a trial of the OX40 agonist ivuxolimab. V usage is TRBV9 and J usage is TRBJ2-2; 8 bases are a match to TRBD2. The clonotype was recovered from an adult with an advanced solid tumor such as melanoma, head and neck, liver or kidney cancer. Written as DNA, the CDR3 is TGTGCCAGCAGCCATAGCGGGGCGAACACCGGGGAGCTGTTTTTT. It translates to CASSHSGANTGELFF. The whole variable domain, filled in from reference TRBV9 and TRBJ2-2, reads DSGVTQTPKHLITATGQRVTLRCSPRSGDLSVYWYQQSLDQGLQFLIQYYNGEERAKGNILERFSAQQFPDLHSELNLSSLELGDSALYFCASSHSGANTGELFFGEGSRLTVL.